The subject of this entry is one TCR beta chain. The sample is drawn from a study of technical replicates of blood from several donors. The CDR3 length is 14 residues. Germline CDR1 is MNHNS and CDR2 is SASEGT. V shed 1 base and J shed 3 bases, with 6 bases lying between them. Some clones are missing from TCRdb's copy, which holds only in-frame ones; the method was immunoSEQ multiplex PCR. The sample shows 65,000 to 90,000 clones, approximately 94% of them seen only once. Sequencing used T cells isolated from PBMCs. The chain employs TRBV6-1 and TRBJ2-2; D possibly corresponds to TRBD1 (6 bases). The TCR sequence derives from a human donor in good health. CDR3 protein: CASSEGTDTGELFF. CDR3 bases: TGTGCCAGCAGTGAAGGGACAGACACCGGGGAGCTGTTTTTT.